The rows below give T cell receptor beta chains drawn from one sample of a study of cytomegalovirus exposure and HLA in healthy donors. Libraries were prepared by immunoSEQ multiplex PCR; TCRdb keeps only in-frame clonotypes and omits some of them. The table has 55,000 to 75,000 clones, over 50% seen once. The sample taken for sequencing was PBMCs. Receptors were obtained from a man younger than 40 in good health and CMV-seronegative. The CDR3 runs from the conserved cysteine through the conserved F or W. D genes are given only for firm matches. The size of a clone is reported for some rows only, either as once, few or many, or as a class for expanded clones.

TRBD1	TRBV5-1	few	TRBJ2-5	TGCGCCAGCAGCGGACAGGGAGAGACCCAGTACTTC	CASSGQGETQYF
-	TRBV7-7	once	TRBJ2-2	TGTGCCAGCAGCTTTGGAGGACCGAACACCGGGGAGCTGTTTTTT	CASSFGGPNTGELFF
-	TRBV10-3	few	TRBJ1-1	TGTGCCATCTCCGGGGGGAACACTGAAGCTTTCTTT	CAISGGNTEAFF
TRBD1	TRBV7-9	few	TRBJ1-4	TGTGCCAGCAGAGGACAGGGGGCGGAAAAACTGTTTTTT	CASRGQGAEKLFF
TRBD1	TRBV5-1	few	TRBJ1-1	TGCGCCAGCAGCTGGGACAGGGGATTGGCTGAAGCTTTCTTT	CASSWDRGLAEAFF
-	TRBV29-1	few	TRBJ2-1	TGCAGCGTCAACCCGTTCCGGGATGAGCAGTTCTTC	CSVNPFRDEQFF
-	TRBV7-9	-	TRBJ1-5	TGTGCCAGCAGCTTGACTTTAGGAGATAGCAATCAGCCCCAGCATTTT	CASSLTLGDSNQPQHF
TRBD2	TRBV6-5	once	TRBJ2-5	TGTGCCAGCACCCCAGGCGGGGGGGGCCAAGAGACCCAGTACTTC	CASTPGGGGQETQYF
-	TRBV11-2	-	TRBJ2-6	TGTGCCAGCACCCTCTCCGGGGCCAACGTCCTGACTTTC	CASTLSGANVLTF
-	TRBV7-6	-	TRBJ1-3	TGTGCCAGCAGCACGGACAGTAGCCGAAACACCATATATTTT	CASSTDSSRNTIYF
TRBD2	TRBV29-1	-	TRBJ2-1	TGCAACGTTGTTGCTAGCGGGGGGGAAAATGAGCAGTTCTTC	CNVVASGGENEQFF
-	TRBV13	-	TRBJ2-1	TGTGCCAGCAGCCTCGGGTCTTTTGCCGATGAGCAGTTCTTC	CASSLGSFADEQFF
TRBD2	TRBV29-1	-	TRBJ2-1	TGCAGCGGTATCAGCGGGGGGACCAGCTCCTACAATGAGCAGTTCTTC	CSGISGGTSSYNEQFF
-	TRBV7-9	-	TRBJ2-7	TGTGCCAGCAGCGACTTGGGAGCCTACGAGCAGTACTTC	CASSDLGAYEQYF
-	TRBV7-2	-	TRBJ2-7	TGTGCCAGCAGCCACGTCGGGGGGCCGGACGAGCAGTACTTC	CASSHVGGPDEQYF
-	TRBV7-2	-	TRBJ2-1	TGTGCCAGCAGCCTTGACAGCTTCTACAATGAGCAGTTCTTC	CASSLDSFYNEQFF
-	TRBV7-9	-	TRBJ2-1	TGTGCCAGCAGCTTTGGGGGGGCGCTCAATGAGCAGTTCTTC	CASSFGGALNEQFF